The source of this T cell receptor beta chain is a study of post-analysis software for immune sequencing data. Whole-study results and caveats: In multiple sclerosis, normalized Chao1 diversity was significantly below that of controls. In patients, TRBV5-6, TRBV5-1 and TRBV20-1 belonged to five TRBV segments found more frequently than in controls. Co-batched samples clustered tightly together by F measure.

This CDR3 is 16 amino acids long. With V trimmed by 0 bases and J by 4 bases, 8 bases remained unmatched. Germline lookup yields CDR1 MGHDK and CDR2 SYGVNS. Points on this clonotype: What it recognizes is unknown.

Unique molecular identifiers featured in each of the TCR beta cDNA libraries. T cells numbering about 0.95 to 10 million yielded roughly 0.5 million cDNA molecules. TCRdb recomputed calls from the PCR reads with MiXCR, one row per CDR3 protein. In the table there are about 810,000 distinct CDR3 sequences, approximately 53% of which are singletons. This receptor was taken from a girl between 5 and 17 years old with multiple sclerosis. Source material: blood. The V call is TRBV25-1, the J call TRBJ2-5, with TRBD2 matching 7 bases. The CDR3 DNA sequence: TGTGCCAGCAGTGAATATGGGGTGCGGGGGAGAGAGACCCAGTACTTC. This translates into CASSEYGVRGRETQYF. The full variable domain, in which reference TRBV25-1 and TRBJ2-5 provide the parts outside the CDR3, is EADIYQTPRYLVIGTGKKITLECSQTMGHDKMYWYQQDPGMELHLIHYSYGVNSTEKGDLSSESTVSRIRTEHFPLTLESARPSHTSQYLCASSEYGVRGRETQYFGPGTRLLVL.